This TCR beta chain was identified during a study of T-cell memory formation after mild COVID-19. Broader study findings: Whether day 37 second-wave clones are SARS-CoV-2-specific was not confirmed.

Of note for this clonotype: Its antigen is unidentified.

The CDR3 covers 13 residues. V lost 4 bases and J 5 bases, leaving 11 bases between the germline ends. Germline-derived CDR1 and CDR2 are LGHDT and YNNKEL (reference sequence). From the 5' RACE reads, TCRdb called clonotypes with MiXCR, one entry per CDR3 protein. The repertoire holds about 340,000 distinct CDR3 sequences, with 10% to 15% as singletons. The source is a man in his late teens or twenties who had mild COVID-19 (a few samples of this study predate the infection). Cell type and time point are not known. Sequenced input: PBMCs or a T cell subset sorted from them (not recorded which). This rearrangement joins TRBV3-1 to TRBJ2-5; D is uncertain. The CDR3 spells CASSPYHGETQYF. The CDR3 DNA reads TGTGCCAGCAGCCCATACCACGGCGAGACCCAGTACTTC.